Listed below are T cell receptor beta chains from one sample, sequenced in a study of shared clonotypes between healthy human individuals. Assay: immunoSEQ multiplex PCR; the TCRdb copy retains only in-frame clones and omits some. The repertoire holds approximately 740,000 clones, with over 65% as singletons. Sequencing was done on a sample of memory CD4+ T cells sorted from blood. The receptors here all came from a woman aged 25-40 years in good health. The CDR3 runs from the conserved cysteine through the conserved F or W. D genes are given only for firm matches. Rows may omit the clone size; those that give it use once, few, many or a size class.

d_gene,j_gene,abundance,v_gene,CDR3nt,CDR3aa
-,TRBJ1-1,many,TRBV6-5,TGTGCCAGCTTTAAAGGGAGGGACACTGAAGCTTTCTTT,CASFKGRDTEAFF
TRBD1,TRBJ2-3,-,TRBV29-1,TGCAGCGCTGACCCCCGGACAGGGGGCCCCCGGGGGCAGTATTTT,CSADPRTGGPRGQYF
-,TRBJ1-5,-,TRBV28,TGTGCCAGCAGTCACCCCGGCCCAAGCAATCAGCCCCAGCATTTT,CASSHPGPSNQPQHF
-,TRBJ2-1,-,TRBV2,TGTGCCAGCGGGGGGAGCGGTAATGAGCAGTTCTTC,CASGGSGNEQFF
-,TRBJ2-7,-,TRBV5-1,TGCGCCAGCAGCTACAGCTCCTACGAGCAGTACTTC,CASSYSSYEQYF
-,TRBJ2-7,once,TRBV7-6,TGTGCCAGCAGCGTAGATTTGAGGCAGGCGGAGCAGTACTTC,CASSVDLRQAEQYF
TRBD2,TRBJ2-5,-,TRBV7-2,TGTGCCAGCAGCCTGACTAGCGGGAGGGCCTGGGAGACCCAGTACTTC,CASSLTSGRAWETQYF
-,TRBJ2-2,-,TRBV19,TGTGCCAGTAGTATAGGAGGGAACACCGGGGAGCTGTTTTTT,CASSIGGNTGELFF
-,TRBJ2-3,-,TRBV5-4,TGTGCCAGCAGCTCGAGATTCACAGATACGCAGTATTTT,CASSSRFTDTQYF
TRBD2,TRBJ2-3,-,TRBV4-1,TGCGCCAGCAGCCAAGATAGGACTAGAAGGGATACGCAGTATTTT,CASSQDRTRRDTQYF
-,TRBJ2-7,few,TRBV28,TGTGCCATCGGAGGGTCGCTGGACGAGCAGTACTTC,CAIGGSLDEQYF
-,TRBJ1-1,-,TRBV4-1,TGCGCCAGCAGCCAAATTGGGGAAGAAGCTTTCTTT,CASSQIGEEAFF
-,TRBJ2-5,-,TRBV5-8,TGTGCCAGCAGCTTGTATGGACGGATCCAAGAGACCCAGTACTTC,CASSLYGRIQETQYF
-,TRBJ1-1,-,TRBV7-8,TGTGCCAGCAGCCCACGGCGGCTTGTCACTGAAGCTTTCTTT,CASSPRRLVTEAFF
-,TRBJ1-4,few,TRBV4-2,TGTGCCAGCAGCCAAGATGAGGGCACCCCGAGGGGAAAACTGTTTTTT,CASSQDEGTPRGKLFF
TRBD1,TRBJ2-7,-,TRBV7-2,TGTGCCAGCAGCTTAGCCCGGGACAGGGCCAACGAGCAGTACTTC,CASSLARDRANEQYF
-,TRBJ1-2,few,TRBV10-3,TGTGCCATCAGTGAGGGTGGTGATGGCTACACCTTC,CAISEGGDGYTF
TRBD1,TRBJ1-1,-,TRBV19,TGTGCCAGTAGTGGGGACAGGGGATTGAACACTGAAGCTTTCTTT,CASSGDRGLNTEAFF
TRBD1,TRBJ1-1,-,TRBV7-2,TGTGCCAGCAGCTTGGGTGGGACAGTGAACACTGAAGCTTTCTTT,CASSLGGTVNTEAFF
-,TRBJ2-3,-,TRBV20-1,TGCAGTGCACCCCTCTGGGATACGCAGTATTTT,CSAPLWDTQYF
-,TRBJ1-1,-,TRBV5-8,TGTGCCAGCAGCTTGGGGCGGTGGAGGGGCGCGAGCACTGAAGCTTTCTTT,CASSLGRWRGASTEAFF
-,TRBJ1-1,-,TRBV2,TGTGCCAGCAGTGAAGGGGGGAACACTGAAGCTTTCTTT,CASSEGGNTEAFF
-,TRBJ1-2,-,TRBV20-1,TGCAGTGGCAACACAGGGTATGGCTACACCTTC,CSGNTGYGYTF
-,TRBJ2-5,-,TRBV5-4,TGTGCCAGCGGCACGTTCAGGGTGGGGGAGACCCAGTACTTC,CASGTFRVGETQYF
-,TRBJ2-3,-,TRBV6-5,TGTGCCAGCAGTTACTCGTTGCGGGGTCCAGATACGCAGTATTTT,CASSYSLRGPDTQYF
-,TRBJ1-5,-,TRBV7-2,TGTGCCAGCAGCATACGGCAGGGACAGCCCCAGCATTTT,CASSIRQGQPQHF
TRBD1,TRBJ1-4,few,TRBV6-6,TGTGCCAGCGCGGACAGGGATTCAACTAATGAAAAACTGTTTTTT,CASADRDSTNEKLFF
TRBD2,TRBJ2-1,-,TRBV9,TGTGCCAGCAGCGTCGTAGCGGGAGCCCAATACTCCTACAATGAGCAGTTCTTC,CASSVVAGAQYSYNEQFF
-,TRBJ1-1,-,TRBV7-9,TGTGCCAGCAGCTTTATAACCGAGGGCTTTAACACTGAAGCTTTCTTT,CASSFITEGFNTEAFF
-,TRBJ2-7,-,TRBV19,TGTGCCAGTAGTGAACGGGCTGTCCGAGCCGAGCAGTACTTC,CASSERAVRAEQYF
-,TRBJ2-1,-,TRBV9,TGTGCCAGCAGCGTAGGGGACACCTACTACAATGAGCAGTTCTTC,CASSVGDTYYNEQFF
TRBD1,TRBJ1-2,-,TRBV2,TGTGCCAGCAGCGTGGGACAGGAAGACTCTAATGGCTACACCTTC,CASSVGQEDSNGYTF
-,TRBJ2-2,-,TRBV28,TGTGCCAGCAGCTTATTCTCCGTTCGAAACACCGGGGAGCTGTTTTTT,CASSLFSVRNTGELFF
-,TRBJ1-3,few,TRBV18,TGTGCCAGCTCACCTAACTCCGTCTCTGGAAACACCATATATTTT,CASSPNSVSGNTIYF
-,TRBJ2-2,-,TRBV7-9,TGTGCCAGCAGCTCGACTAGTTTCTACACCGGGGAGCTGTTTTTT,CASSSTSFYTGELFF
-,TRBJ1-2,-,TRBV21-1,TGTGCCAGCAGCAAAGACGGGGACTATGGCTACACCTTC,CASSKDGDYGYTF
TRBD2,TRBJ2-5,-,TRBV4-2,TGTGCCAGCAGCCCGAAAGGACTAGCGGGAGGAGAGACCCAGTACTTC,CASSPKGLAGGETQYF
TRBD1,TRBJ2-7,-,TRBV30,TGTGCCTGGAGCGGTGGGACAGCTTCTTTCTACGAGCAGTACTTC,CAWSGGTASFYEQYF
-,TRBJ2-5,few,TRBV25-1,TGTGCCAGCAGTGAATATCCCGTAGAGACCCAGTACTTC,CASSEYPVETQYF
TRBD1,TRBJ1-4,-,TRBV6-6,TGTGCCAGCCGGAACAGGGGGACTAATGAAAAACTGTTTTTT,CASRNRGTNEKLFF
TRBD2,TRBJ2-1,few,TRBV2,TGTGCCAGCAGTAAACTAGCGGGAGCTAATGAGCAGTTCTTC,CASSKLAGANEQFF
TRBD1,TRBJ1-5,-,TRBV4-1,TGCGCCAGCAGCCAAGATGTGAGAGGGGGCGTTCATCAGCCCCAGCATTTT,CASSQDVRGGVHQPQHF
-,TRBJ2-7,few,TRBV6-1,TGTGCCAGCAGTGCCCCCAGTGGCGCTATCCCATCCTACGAGCAGTACTTC,CASSAPSGAIPSYEQYF
-,TRBJ2-5,-,TRBV7-3,TGTGCCAGCAGCTTAACCGGACCGACCTCCGGGGAGACCCAGTACTTC,CASSLTGPTSGETQYF
-,TRBJ2-1,-,TRBV7-9,TGTGCCAGCAGCTTAGCGATCGAGGAGCAGTTCTTC,CASSLAIEEQFF
-,TRBJ2-5,-,TRBV25-1,TGTGCCAGCAGTGATCATAAGGGGGTAGCGGACCAAGAGACCCAGTACTTC,CASSDHKGVADQETQYF
-,TRBJ1-4,-,TRBV30,TGTGCCTGGACAGGGTTGGCTAATGAAAAACTGTTTTTT,CAWTGLANEKLFF
TRBD1,TRBJ2-6,once,TRBV4-1,TGCGCCAGCACTTGGACAGGGACTGGGGCCAACGTCCTGACTTTC,CASTWTGTGANVLTF
-,TRBJ2-1,-,TRBV7-2,TGTGCCAGCAGCTTATGGCGGGATAAGAATGAGCAGTTCTTC,CASSLWRDKNEQFF
TRBD1,TRBJ2-7,-,TRBV11-2,TGTGCCAGCAGCTGGGACAGTGTAACCTACGAGCAGTACTTC,CASSWDSVTYEQYF
TRBD2,TRBJ2-5,-,TRBV18,TGTGCCAGCTCGGGACTAGCGGAAGAGACCCAGTACTTC,CASSGLAEETQYF
-,TRBJ2-7,many,TRBV7-2,TGTGCCAGCAGCCGTCAAAGGGAGCAGTACTTC,CASSRQREQYF
TRBD1,TRBJ1-2,-,TRBV2,TGTGCCAGCAGACTGACAGGGAATCGGGGCTACACCTTC,CASRLTGNRGYTF
-,TRBJ2-5,-,TRBV18,TGTGCCAGCTCACCACCGGGCCAAGAGACCCAGTACTTC,CASSPPGQETQYF
-,TRBJ2-3,-,TRBV5-1,TGCGCCAGCAGCTCCGTGGGAGCGGATACGCAGTATTTT,CASSSVGADTQYF
-,TRBJ1-3,-,TRBV28,TGTGCCAGCAACAACGAAAGGGCTGGAAACACCATATATTTT,CASNNERAGNTIYF
TRBD2,TRBJ2-1,-,TRBV5-4,TGTGCCAGCAGCCCCACTAGCGGGAGGGCCTGGGAGCAGTTCTTC,CASSPTSGRAWEQFF
-,TRBJ1-1,once,TRBV5-1,TGCGCCAGCAGCTTGGGTAAAGACACTGAAGCTTTCTTT,CASSLGKDTEAFF
-,TRBJ1-5,-,TRBV2,TGTGCCAGCAGTGAAGAGGCGGCAGAAAATCAGCCCCAGCATTTT,CASSEEAAENQPQHF